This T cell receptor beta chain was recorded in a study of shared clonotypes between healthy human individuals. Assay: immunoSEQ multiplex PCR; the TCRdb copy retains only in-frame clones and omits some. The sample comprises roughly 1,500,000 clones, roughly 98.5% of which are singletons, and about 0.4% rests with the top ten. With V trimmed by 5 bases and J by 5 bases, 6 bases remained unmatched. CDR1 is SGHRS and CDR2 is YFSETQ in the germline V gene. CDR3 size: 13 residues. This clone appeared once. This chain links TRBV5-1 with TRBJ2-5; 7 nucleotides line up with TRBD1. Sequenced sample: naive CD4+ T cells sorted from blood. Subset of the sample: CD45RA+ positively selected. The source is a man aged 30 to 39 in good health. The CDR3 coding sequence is TGCGCCAGCAGACAGGGACAGTGGGAGACCCAGTACTTC. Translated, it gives CASRQGQWETQYF.